What follows describes a single TCR beta chain. The study isolated at least 6.5 million PBMCs from each sample. Then a second PCR, running about 6 to 12 cycles, was carried out with a sample-barcoded 5' primer and a J-beta primer mix. TCRdb analysed the 5' RACE reads with MiXCR anew, one entry per CDR3 protein. The sample includes hundreds of thousands of distinct CDR3 sequences, less than 25% of them seen just once. The data stem from a study of blood T cells in healthy people across ages. Trimming pared 4 bases from V and 3 bases from J, leaving 13 bases between. The CDR3 contains 14 residues. Germline V lookup: CDR1 SGHTS, CDR2 YDEGEE. These data also formed part of another study, on T cells of mothers and their children. That work states: Samples were obtained from a few healthy Caucasian mothers and their six children. Slightly higher, non-significant overlap characterized related mother-child pairs relative to unrelated pairs.

This receptor was obtained from a boy aged 10-17 years in good health. What was sequenced was blood. The chain uses TRBV5-8 and TRBJ1-1; D remains ambiguous. The DNA for the CDR3 is TGTGCCAGCAGCCCCCTCAGACGGGACACTGAAGCTTTCTTT. Translation: CASSPLRRDTEAFF.